The rows below give T cell receptor beta chains drawn from one sample of a study of blood T cell repertoires in COVID-19. Data came from immunoSEQ multiplex PCR; TCRdb stores just in-frame clones and leaves some out. This sample yields under 250,000 clones, of which approximately 90% are seen a single time; roughly 11% belongs to the top ten. Material: peripheral blood. The origin of the receptors is a man between 50 and 59 years old with COVID-19, enrolled during active disease. The CDR3 runs from the conserved cysteine through the conserved F or W. The order of the fields is clone size, V gene, D gene, J gene, CDR3 DNA, CDR3 protein. A D gene is named only where the DNA matches it firmly. Clone size is not always given. Where it is, it says once, few, many or a class for expanded clones.

clone_size: .; v_call: TRBV2; d_call: .; j_call: TRBJ1-2; cdr3_nt: TGTGCCAGCAGTGTCAGTTCGGAGGGCTACACCTTC; cdr3_aa: CASSVSSEGYTF
clone_size: few; v_call: TRBV30; d_call: TRBD1; j_call: TRBJ1-2; cdr3_nt: TGTGCCTGGAGTGGACAGGGGTGGGGCTACACCTTC; cdr3_aa: CAWSGQGWGYTF
clone_size: .; v_call: TRBV30; d_call: TRBD1; j_call: TRBJ2-1; cdr3_nt: TGTGCCTGGAGTAGGGGGCTGTTCGCTGATGAGCAGTTCTTC; cdr3_aa: CAWSRGLFADEQFF
clone_size: .; v_call: TRBV4-2; d_call: TRBD2; j_call: TRBJ2-1; cdr3_nt: TGTGCCAGCAGCCAAGATAACGGACTAGCGGTTAACAATGAGCAGTTCTTC; cdr3_aa: CASSQDNGLAVNNEQFF
clone_size: .; v_call: TRBV5-1; d_call: TRBD2; j_call: TRBJ2-7; cdr3_nt: TGCGCCAGCAGCTTTCAGCCCACTACACGCGGGGGGACCTACGAGCAGTACTTC; cdr3_aa: CASSFQPTTRGGTYEQYF
clone_size: once; v_call: TRBV12-3/TRBV12-4; d_call: .; j_call: TRBJ1-2; cdr3_nt: TGTGCCAGCAGTAAACGGACAGATTATGGCTACACCTTC; cdr3_aa: CASSKRTDYGYTF
clone_size: few; v_call: TRBV9; d_call: .; j_call: TRBJ2-3; cdr3_nt: TGTGCCAGCAGCGCGGGCGCGGGTCCGGGCACAGATACGCAGTATTTT; cdr3_aa: CASSAGAGPGTDTQYF
clone_size: once; v_call: TRBV12-3/TRBV12-4; d_call: .; j_call: TRBJ2-7; cdr3_nt: TGTGCCAGCAGTTTGGGAGTCTCCTACGAGCAGTACTTC; cdr3_aa: CASSLGVSYEQYF
clone_size: .; v_call: TRBV6-5; d_call: .; j_call: TRBJ1-1; cdr3_nt: TGTGCCAGCAGACCCCCGGAGGTAAACACTGAAGCTTTCTTT; cdr3_aa: CASRPPEVNTEAFF
clone_size: .; v_call: TRBV3-1/TRBV3-2; d_call: TRBD2; j_call: TRBJ2-1; cdr3_nt: TGTGCCAGCAGCCAAGTGGTTAGCGGGGCCAATGAGCAGTTCTTC; cdr3_aa: CASSQVVSGANEQFF
clone_size: .; v_call: TRBV28; d_call: .; j_call: TRBJ2-7; cdr3_nt: TGTGCCAGCAGTTTTGGAGGGGTCGGCTACGAGCAGTACTTC; cdr3_aa: CASSFGGVGYEQYF
clone_size: .; v_call: TRBV6-5; d_call: .; j_call: TRBJ1-6; cdr3_nt: TGTGCCAGCATCAGGGACGGACAGTTTGCACCCCTCCACTTT; cdr3_aa: CASIRDGQFAPLHF
clone_size: .; v_call: TRBV6-2/TRBV6-3; d_call: TRBD1; j_call: TRBJ1-1; cdr3_nt: TGTGCCAGCAGTTTTGGACAGGGGAACACTGAAGCTTTCTTT; cdr3_aa: CASSFGQGNTEAFF
clone_size: .; v_call: TRBV6-5; d_call: TRBD1; j_call: TRBJ1-3; cdr3_nt: TGTGCCAGCAGGACAGGGGGCTCTGGAAACACCATATATTTT; cdr3_aa: CASRTGGSGNTIYF
clone_size: .; v_call: TRBV12-3/TRBV12-4; d_call: .; j_call: TRBJ1-5; cdr3_nt: TGTGCCAGCAGTTTGTACAGGGAACAGCCCCAGCATTTT; cdr3_aa: CASSLYREQPQHF
clone_size: .; v_call: TRBV5-1; d_call: .; j_call: TRBJ2-5; cdr3_nt: TGCGCCAGCACCCTTCAAGAGACCCAGTACTTC; cdr3_aa: CASTLQETQYF
clone_size: .; v_call: TRBV5-1; d_call: TRBD2; j_call: TRBJ2-3; cdr3_nt: TGCGCCAGCAGCACTACGACTAGCGGGAACACAGATACGCAGTATTTT; cdr3_aa: CASSTTTSGNTDTQYF
clone_size: .; v_call: TRBV10-1; d_call: .; j_call: TRBJ1-1; cdr3_nt: TGCGCCAGCAGTGAGGTTGGTCACGGACAGAGTGAAGCTTTCTTT; cdr3_aa: CASSEVGHGQSEAFF
clone_size: once; v_call: TRBV5-1; d_call: TRBD2; j_call: TRBJ2-3; cdr3_nt: TGCGCCAGCAGCTCCGGGACTAGCTCTCCAGATACGCAGTATTTT; cdr3_aa: CASSSGTSSPDTQYF
clone_size: once; v_call: TRBV6-1; d_call: .; j_call: TRBJ2-7; cdr3_nt: TGTGCCAGCAGTGAATATAAGGGGGAGCAGTACTTC; cdr3_aa: CASSEYKGEQYF
clone_size: .; v_call: TRBV6-5; d_call: TRBD1; j_call: TRBJ1-5; cdr3_nt: TGTGCCAGCAATCCGGGACAGGGGGATCAGCCCCAGCATTTT; cdr3_aa: CASNPGQGDQPQHF
clone_size: .; v_call: TRBV6-5; d_call: .; j_call: TRBJ2-4; cdr3_nt: TGTGCCAGCAGTCTCACTGGGGGCGCGGAAAACATTCAGTACTTC; cdr3_aa: CASSLTGGAENIQYF
clone_size: few; v_call: TRBV19; d_call: .; j_call: TRBJ2-2; cdr3_nt: TGTGCCAGTAGTACGACAGTCGGGGAGCTGTTTTTT; cdr3_aa: CASSTTVGELFF
clone_size: .; v_call: TRBV28; d_call: .; j_call: TRBJ2-7; cdr3_nt: TGTGCCAGCAGTTTAGGATTGGGGAGCTCCTACGAGCAGTACTTC; cdr3_aa: CASSLGLGSSYEQYF
clone_size: .; v_call: TRBV7-8; d_call: TRBD2; j_call: TRBJ2-7; cdr3_nt: TGTGCCAGCAGCCGAGAAGCGGGACTAGCTTCCCACGAGCAGTACTTC; cdr3_aa: CASSREAGLASHEQYF
clone_size: .; v_call: TRBV10-3; d_call: TRBD2; j_call: TRBJ2-1; cdr3_nt: TGTGCCATCAAGGCCGGGGAGGGTGCTGTCAATGAGCAGTTCTTC; cdr3_aa: CAIKAGEGAVNEQFF
clone_size: .; v_call: TRBV6-2/TRBV6-3; d_call: .; j_call: TRBJ2-7; cdr3_nt: TGTGCCAGCAGTTACACGGAGTACGAGCAGTACTTC; cdr3_aa: CASSYTEYEQYF
clone_size: .; v_call: TRBV11-2; d_call: .; j_call: TRBJ1-1; cdr3_nt: TGTGCCAGCAGCCCTAGTCCTAACACTGAAGCTTTCTTT; cdr3_aa: CASSPSPNTEAFF
clone_size: .; v_call: TRBV29-1; d_call: .; j_call: TRBJ2-1; cdr3_nt: TGCAGCGTAACAGGGCTAGGCAATGAGCAGTTCTTC; cdr3_aa: CSVTGLGNEQFF
clone_size: .; v_call: TRBV29-1; d_call: .; j_call: TRBJ2-2; cdr3_nt: TGCAGCTCCCGGGAAGCCGGGGAGCTGTTTTTT; cdr3_aa: CSSREAGELFF
clone_size: .; v_call: TRBV7-2; d_call: .; j_call: TRBJ2-2; cdr3_nt: TGTGCCAGCAGCTCCCCGACTAAGTTCACCGGGGAGCTGTTTTTT; cdr3_aa: CASSSPTKFTGELFF
clone_size: .; v_call: TRBV27; d_call: .; j_call: TRBJ1-2; cdr3_nt: TGTGCCAGCAGTCTAGCAAATCGGACAGCTAACTATGGCTACACCTTC; cdr3_aa: CASSLANRTANYGYTF
clone_size: .; v_call: TRBV19; d_call: TRBD2; j_call: TRBJ2-1; cdr3_nt: TGTGCCAGTAGTACTAGCGGGAGGGCTCGCAATGAGCAGTTCTTC; cdr3_aa: CASSTSGRARNEQFF
clone_size: few; v_call: TRBV7-8; d_call: .; j_call: TRBJ2-7; cdr3_nt: TGTGCCAGCAGCTTAGTATCAGGGGTGGGATACGAGCAGTACTTC; cdr3_aa: CASSLVSGVGYEQYF
clone_size: .; v_call: TRBV10-3; d_call: .; j_call: TRBJ2-7; cdr3_nt: TGTGCCATCAGTGAGCAGGCGTACGAGCAGTACTTC; cdr3_aa: CAISEQAYEQYF
clone_size: .; v_call: TRBV5-4; d_call: .; j_call: TRBJ2-1; cdr3_nt: TGTGCCAGCAGCTCGGGGTACTCCTACAATGAGCAGTTCTTC; cdr3_aa: CASSSGYSYNEQFF
clone_size: .; v_call: TRBV19; d_call: TRBD1; j_call: TRBJ2-3; cdr3_nt: TGTGCCAGTAATCAGGTTGGGACAGGGGGCACAGATACGCAGTATTTT; cdr3_aa: CASNQVGTGGTDTQYF
clone_size: .; v_call: TRBV7-9; d_call: TRBD2; j_call: TRBJ2-1; cdr3_nt: TGTGCCAGCTCCCCCGGGGTAGCGGGCTTCTCCTACAATGAGCAGTTCTTC; cdr3_aa: CASSPGVAGFSYNEQFF
clone_size: once; v_call: TRBV11-2; d_call: .; j_call: TRBJ1-3; cdr3_nt: TGTGCCAGCAGCTTAGCACAGCCCCGGCTGGGAAACACCATATATTTT; cdr3_aa: CASSLAQPRLGNTIYF
clone_size: .; v_call: TRBV18; d_call: .; j_call: TRBJ1-4; cdr3_nt: TGTGCCAGCTCAAAGAATCGAGATGAAAAACTGTTTTTT; cdr3_aa: CASSKNRDEKLFF
clone_size: .; v_call: TRBV7-3; d_call: .; j_call: TRBJ1-5; cdr3_nt: TGTGCCAGCAGCGTGTACAGCGGGGGGCCCCAGCATTTT; cdr3_aa: CASSVYSGGPQHF
clone_size: .; v_call: TRBV11-1; d_call: TRBD2; j_call: TRBJ2-1; cdr3_nt: TGTGCCAGCAGCCCTTTACTAGCGGGAGTCTACAATGAGCAGTTCTTC; cdr3_aa: CASSPLLAGVYNEQFF
clone_size: .; v_call: TRBV29-1; d_call: .; j_call: TRBJ1-4; cdr3_nt: TGCAGCGCCGGGGGGACACCCTCGGGTAATGAAAAACTGTTTTTT; cdr3_aa: CSAGGTPSGNEKLFF
clone_size: few; v_call: TRBV7-2; d_call: .; j_call: TRBJ1-6; cdr3_nt: TGTGCCAGCAGCTTAGCGTCGGGATCCAATTCACCCCTCCACTTT; cdr3_aa: CASSLASGSNSPLHF
clone_size: .; v_call: TRBV18; d_call: .; j_call: TRBJ1-6; cdr3_nt: TGTGCCAGCTCACAAGACTTAGCGGATAATTCACCCCTCCACTTT; cdr3_aa: CASSQDLADNSPLHF
clone_size: .; v_call: TRBV24-1; d_call: TRBD1; j_call: TRBJ1-1; cdr3_nt: TGTGCCATGGGACAGGGGGTAACTGAAGCTTTCTTT; cdr3_aa: CAMGQGVTEAFF
clone_size: .; v_call: TRBV7-3; d_call: TRBD1; j_call: TRBJ1-6; cdr3_nt: TGTGCCAGCAGCGTACAGGGGGATAATTCACCCCTCCACTTT; cdr3_aa: CASSVQGDNSPLHF
clone_size: .; v_call: TRBV5-4; d_call: TRBD1; j_call: TRBJ1-1; cdr3_nt: TGTGCCAGCAGCTTGGAACCAGGGGGCTGGGGCACTGAAGCTTTCTTT; cdr3_aa: CASSLEPGGWGTEAFF
clone_size: .; v_call: TRBV29-1; d_call: TRBD1; j_call: TRBJ2-7; cdr3_nt: TGCAGCGCAAAAGGACAGGAAGGATACGAGCAGTACTTC; cdr3_aa: CSAKGQEGYEQYF
clone_size: .; v_call: TRBV27; d_call: .; j_call: TRBJ2-1; cdr3_nt: TGTGCCAGCAGTTTTCCCCCCGGGAGTTCCTACAATGAGCAGTTCTTC; cdr3_aa: CASSFPPGSSYNEQFF
clone_size: .; v_call: TRBV4-1; d_call: TRBD1; j_call: TRBJ2-7; cdr3_nt: TGCGCCAGCAGCCAAGATTGGGGACAGGGGGCTTACGAGCAGTACTTC; cdr3_aa: CASSQDWGQGAYEQYF
clone_size: .; v_call: TRBV7-9; d_call: .; j_call: TRBJ2-5; cdr3_nt: TGTGCCAGCAGCTTACGAGGGGGAGAGACCCAGTACTTC; cdr3_aa: CASSLRGGETQYF
clone_size: .; v_call: TRBV5-1; d_call: .; j_call: TRBJ1-2; cdr3_nt: TGCGCCAGCAGCTTGTCCGCTAACTATGGCTACACCTTC; cdr3_aa: CASSLSANYGYTF
clone_size: .; v_call: TRBV24-1; d_call: .; j_call: TRBJ2-2; cdr3_nt: TGTGCCACCAGTGGCGCGACCGGGGAGCTGTTTTTT; cdr3_aa: CATSGATGELFF
clone_size: .; v_call: TRBV18; d_call: .; j_call: TRBJ2-7; cdr3_nt: TGTGCCAGCTCACCACCGGGTTCTGTCGGGAAGGGAGGAAACGAGCAGTACTTC; cdr3_aa: CASSPPGSVGKGGNEQYF
clone_size: .; v_call: TRBV11-2; d_call: .; j_call: TRBJ2-1; cdr3_nt: TGTGCCAGCAGCTTAGAAGTAGCGGCCAATGAGCAGTTCTTC; cdr3_aa: CASSLEVAANEQFF
clone_size: .; v_call: TRBV19; d_call: TRBD1; j_call: TRBJ1-5; cdr3_nt: TGTGCCAGTAGTATAGCAGGGGGCCCAAGTCAGCCCCAGCATTTT; cdr3_aa: CASSIAGGPSQPQHF
clone_size: once; v_call: TRBV7-9; d_call: .; j_call: TRBJ1-2; cdr3_nt: TGTGCCAGCAGCCCCACTCCGACAGGCCATAACTATGGCTACACCTTC; cdr3_aa: CASSPTPTGHNYGYTF
clone_size: .; v_call: TRBV9; d_call: .; j_call: TRBJ1-3; cdr3_nt: TGTGCCAGCAGCCCGGACTTAGACTCTGGAAACACCATATATTTT; cdr3_aa: CASSPDLDSGNTIYF